Each of the 25 T cell receptor beta chains below was sequenced from the same sample in a study of cytomegalovirus exposure and HLA in healthy donors. Method: immunoSEQ multiplex PCR; TCRdb's copy keeps in-frame clones and lacks some. The repertoire includes 330,000 or so clones, more than 80% of them detected once, and around 0.8% sits in the top ten. What was sequenced was PBMCs. The source of these receptors is a woman between 18 and 29 years old in good health and CMV-seronegative.

This clone was seen just once. The chain is built from TRBV5-1 and TRBJ2-1; D might be TRBD1 (7 bases). V dropped 1 base and J dropped 8 bases, with 16 bases sitting between them. The CDR3 extends over 15 amino acids. CDR1 SGHRS and CDR2 YFSETQ come from the germline V gene. Written as DNA, the CDR3 is TGCGCCAGCAGCTTGCGGCAGGGGGGTACGGATGAGCAGTTCTTC. It translates to CASSLRQGGTDEQFF.

The rearrangement links TRBV19 to TRBJ1-5; TRBD1 matches 10 bases. The CDR3 consists of 15 residues. With V trimmed by 7 bases and J by 6 bases, 9 bases remained unmatched. Germline CDR1 reads LNHDA; CDR2 reads SQIVND (reference sequence). The CDR3 loop reads CASTSGTGVGQPQHF. CDR3 bases: TGTGCCAGTACCTCCGGGACAGGGGTCGGTCAGCCCCAGCATTTT.

The rearrangement uses TRBV7-9 and TRBJ2-1; TRBD2 matches 9 bases. This CDR3 contains 12 residues. V lost 7 bases, J lost 13 bases, and 8 bases stayed unmatched. CDR1 is SEHNR and CDR2 is FQNEAQ in the germline V gene (reference sequence). The chain's CDR3 is CASNTGREGQFF. The CDR3 DNA is TGTGCCAGCAATACAGGGCGGGAGGGCCAGTTCTTC.

This clone has just one count. The V and J genes are TRBV27 and TRBJ1-1, with TRBD1 as a possible D gene (6 bases). V was clipped by 3 bases and J by 1 base, with 9 bases between them. There are 14 residues in the CDR3. Germline V gene data show CDR1 as MNHEY and CDR2 as SMNVEV (reference sequence). The CDR3: CASSFAGANTEAFF. CDR3 nucleotides: TGTGCCAGCAGTTTCGCAGGGGCGAACACTGAAGCTTTCTTT.

The chain has TRBV18 and TRBJ2-7; unclear D gene. CDR1 and CDR2 (germline): KGHSH, LQKENI. Trimming left V 1 base short and J 2 bases short, with 21 bases between. This CDR3 has 18 amino acids. As DNA, the CDR3 is TGTGCCAGCTCACCACTCTCAGGCCGACACGACACCACCTACGAGCAGTACTTC. This gives the protein CASSPLSGRHDTTYEQYF.

The chain uses TRBV28 and TRBJ2-5; weak D call: TRBD1 (5 bases). V lost 2 bases and J lost 5, with 12 bases in between. Germline V CDR1 and CDR2: MDHEN, SYDVKM. The CDR3 runs 14 residues. The chain's CDR3 is CASSLQGTVETQYF. In DNA, the CDR3 is TGTGCCAGCAGTTTACAGGGAACGGTGGAGACCCAGTACTTC. The whole variable domain, remainder taken from reference TRBV28 and TRBJ2-5, is DVKVTQSSRYLVKRTGEKVFLECVQDMDHENMFWYRQDPGLGLRLIYFSYDVKMKEKGDIPEGYSVSREKKERFSLILESASTNQTSMYLCASSLQGTVETQYFGPGTRLLVL.

This chain joins TRBV13 and TRBJ2-6; D may be TRBD1 (6 bases). Germline-derived CDR1 and CDR2 are PRHDT and FYEKMQ (reference sequence). V was shortened by 5 bases and J by 4 bases, with 12 bases between the two germline ends. This CDR3 region has 15 residues. The chain's CDR3 is CASSNRVSGANVLTF. CDR3 DNA: TGTGCCAGCAGCAACAGGGTCTCCGGGGCCAACGTCCTGACTTTC.

V and J are TRBV4-1 and TRBJ2-7; D remains ambiguous. This CDR3 comprises 13 residues. Germline-derived CDR1 and CDR2 are MGHRA and YSYEKL. The germline V and J ends were trimmed by 0 bases and 6 bases, with 9 bases remaining between them. The CDR3, as DNA: TGCGCCAGCAGCCAAGATTTCATCGGCGAGCAGTACTTC. This sequence encodes CASSQDFIGEQYF.

The chain has TRBV5-1 and TRBJ2-7; weak D call: TRBD1 (7 bases). This CDR3 is 19 amino acids long. The germline V and J ends were trimmed by 6 bases and 2 bases, with 30 bases remaining between them. Per germline, CDR1 SGHRS and CDR2 YFSETQ. The DNA for the CDR3 is TGCGCCAGCACCTTAGCGCCGACAGGGTCGGGAGTTGGGACCTACGAGCAGTACTTC. This codes for CASTLAPTGSGVGTYEQYF.

The rearrangement uses TRBV5-6 and TRBJ2-1; 13 nucleotides align to TRBD2. The ends lost 3 bases at V and 4 bases at J; junction bases unmatched: 1. The CDR3 runs 15 residues. The germline V gene encodes CDR1 SGHDT and CDR2 YYEEEE. The CDR3 sequence: CASSWGLAGYNEQFF. For the CDR3, the DNA is TGTGCCAGCAGCTGGGGACTAGCGGGGTACAATGAGCAGTTCTTC.

This clone appeared once. The genes are TRBV11-1 and TRBJ2-7; tentative D call: TRBD1 (6 bases). Trimming removed 3 bases at V and 0 bases at J, with 9 bases between. The length of the CDR3 is 14 residues. Germline V gives CDR1 SGHAT, CDR2 FQDESV (reference sequence). The DNA for the CDR3 is TGTGCCAGCAGCTTCAGACAGGCCTCCTACGAGCAGTACTTC. Protein sequence: CASSFRQASYEQYF. The entire variable domain, with the rest obtained from reference TRBV11-1 and TRBJ2-7, is as follows: EAEVAQSPRYKITEKSQAVAFWCDPISGHATLYWYRQILGQGPELLVQFQDESVVDDSQLPKDRFSAERLKGVDSTLKIQPAELGDSAMYLCASSFRQASYEQYFGPGTRLTVT.

The rearrangement joins TRBV7-3 to TRBJ2-7, with 7 bases identical to TRBD1. The germline V gene encodes CDR1 SGHTA and CDR2 FQGTGA. This CDR3 spans 15 amino acids. V lost 1 base, J lost 2 bases, and 5 bases stayed unmatched. The CDR3 nucleotides read TGTGCCAGCAGCTTAAAAGGGGGACAGACCTACGAGCAGTACTTC. Translated: CASSLKGGQTYEQYF.

The rearrangement joins TRBV2 to TRBJ1-2, with TRBD1 matching over 8 bases. Trimming took 7 bases from V and 8 from J; bases not matched to a gene: 9. The CDR3 runs 13 residues. Germline values: CDR1 SNHLY, CDR2 FYNNEI. The CDR3 protein is CASTPDRVSGYTF. For the CDR3, the DNA is TGTGCCAGCACCCCGGACAGGGTGAGCGGCTACACCTTC.

In its sample, this clone was seen a few times. The J gene is TRBJ1-2, the V gene TRBV10-3; TRBD1 agrees at 7 bases. This CDR3 has 13 amino acids. Germline CDR1 and CDR2: ENHRY and SYGVKD. V was clipped by 6 bases and J by 6 bases; unmatched bases: 7. CDR3 sequence (DNA): TGTGCCATCAGAACGACAGGGAAGGATGGCTACACCTTC. This codes for CAIRTTGKDGYTF.

The V and J genes are TRBV4-3 and TRBJ2-1, with D tentatively TRBD1 (6 bases). V shed 1 base and J shed 9 bases, with 16 bases lying between them. The CDR3 spans 15 residues. From germline, CDR1 is LGHNA and CDR2 YSLEER. The CDR3 here is CASSQVLGAPGEQFF. DNA of the CDR3: TGCGCCAGCAGCCAAGTTTTGGGGGCCCCGGGTGAGCAGTTCTTC.

The V call is TRBV11-2, the J call TRBJ2-3; possibly TRBD2 for D (8 bases). In germline, CDR1 is SGHAT, CDR2 FQNNGV. There are 16 residues in the CDR3. V was trimmed by 6 bases and J by 5 bases, leaving 21 bases between them. CDR3 nucleotides: TGTGCCAGCAGTTTGAGGGGGCGGGAGGTGCTAGATACGCAGTATTTT. Encoded protein: CASSLRGREVLDTQYF.

The chain couples TRBV25-1 to TRBJ2-1, with 11 bases identical to TRBD2. The CDR3 totals 16 residues. Germline assignment: CDR1 MGHDK and CDR2 SYGVNS. V lost 4 bases and J lost 6; bases outside the gene matches: 8. The CDR3 DNA is TGTGCCAGCAGTGCCTCCGGGACTAGCGGCCTCAATGAGCAGTTCTTC. Translated: CASSASGTSGLNEQFF.

This clone was detected ten times or more. The genes are TRBV7-6 and TRBJ1-4, with D unclear. The V end was cut by 5 bases, the J end by 6 bases, with 13 bases between. The CDR3 contains 14 residues. Germline loops: CDR1 SGHVS, CDR2 FNYEAQ. Written as DNA, the CDR3 is TGTGCCAGCAGCCCCCGGGCGGGCTATGAAAAACTGTTTTTT. Translation gives CASSPRAGYEKLFF.

This sequence joins TRBV7-2 and TRBJ2-1; 14 nucleotides line up with TRBD2. The V and J ends lost 4 bases and 6 bases, in that order; junction bases with no gene match: 8. Germline values: CDR1 SGHTA, CDR2 FQGNSA. The CDR3 length is 17 residues. Written as DNA, the CDR3 is TGTGCCAGCAGCTCGTTAGGCGGACTAGCGGGAGGCAATGAGCAGTTCTTC. Residues: CASSSLGGLAGGNEQFF.

This chain links TRBV6-5 with TRBJ2-7; D uncertain. V was trimmed by 10 bases and J by 1 base, leaving 8 bases between them. The V gene's germline CDR1 is MNHEY and CDR2 SVGAGI. This CDR3 comprises 11 residues. The CDR3 sequence is CATTASYEQYF. For the CDR3, the DNA is TGTGCCACCACAGCATCCTACGAGCAGTACTTC.

This chain connects TRBV5-1 to TRBJ2-7; TRBD1 agrees at 10 bases. V was pared by 5 bases and J by 6 bases, with 8 bases of the junction left unmatched. From germline, CDR1 is SGHRS and CDR2 YFSETQ. The CDR3 consists of 14 residues. In nucleotides, the CDR3 is TGCGCCAGCAGGTCCGGGACAGGGGCATCCGAGCAGTACTTC. Protein product: CASRSGTGASEQYF.

The chain is built from TRBV7-3 and TRBJ2-1; TRBD2 aligns across 12 bases. This CDR3 contains 18 residues. With 0 bases clipped from V and 9 bases from J, the junction kept 12 bases outside the gene matches. Germline V gene data show CDR1 as SGHTA and CDR2 as FQGTGA. The CDR3 sequence is CASSLTPTRTSGTSEQFF. CDR3 coding DNA: TGTGCCAGCAGCTTAACCCCCACAAGGACTAGCGGGACTTCTGAGCAGTTCTTC. Using reference TRBV7-3 and TRBJ2-1 for the parts outside the CDR3, the full variable domain is GAGVSQTPSNKVTEKGKYVELRCDPISGHTALYWYRQSLGQGPEFLIYFQGTGAADDSGLPNDRFFAVRPEGSVSTLKIQRTERGDSAVYLCASSLTPTRTSGTSEQFFGPGTRLTVL.

This clone was picked up one time. The chain combines TRBV28 with TRBJ1-5; 10 bases align to TRBD1. With V trimmed by 6 bases and J by 4 bases, 6 bases remained unmatched. From germline, CDR1 is MDHEN and CDR2 SYDVKM. The CDR3 covers 15 residues. As DNA, the CDR3 is TGTGCCAGCAGCCCGGCGGGACAGGGGAATCAGCCCCAGCATTTT. It codes for CASSPAGQGNQPQHF. The full variable domain, completed using reference TRBV28 and TRBJ1-5, is DVKVTQSSRYLVKRTGEKVFLECVQDMDHENMFWYRQDPGLGLRLIYFSYDVKMKEKGDIPEGYSVSREKKERFSLILESASTNQTSMYLCASSPAGQGNQPQHFGDGTRLSIL.

The J gene is TRBJ2-5, the V gene TRBV5-1, with 9 bases identical to TRBD1. Trimming removed 0 bases from V and 2 bases from J; junction bases left unmatched: 2. The germline V gene encodes CDR1 SGHRS and CDR2 YFSETQ. The CDR3 totals 15 residues. In DNA, the CDR3 is TGCGCCAGCAGCTTGGGGGACAGGGATCAAGAGACCCAGTACTTC. It is translated as CASSLGDRDQETQYF.

This chain joins TRBV5-1 and TRBJ2-1, with TRBD2 identical over 7 bases. Per germline, CDR1 SGHRS and CDR2 YFSETQ. The V gene end was trimmed by 4 bases and the J gene end by 7 bases; junction bases not matched to a gene: 8. The CDR3 length is 14 residues. CDR3 in amino acids: CASSPEVGGNEQFF. In nucleotides, the CDR3 is TGCGCCAGCAGCCCCGAGGTCGGGGGGAATGAGCAGTTCTTC.